A single sample is the source of the 17 T cell receptor beta chains below, sequenced in a study of T cells in Graves' hyperthyroidism and ophthalmopathy. The investigators amplified TCR beta CDR3 regions from RNA transcripts. A first-round RT-PCR of the TCR CDR3 used the HTBI primer set. TCRdb passed the multiplex PCR reads through MiXCR, listing each CDR3 protein once. The sample lists 300,000 or so distinct CDR3 sequences; approximately 17% were seen once. Sample: blood. These receptor sequences come from a woman aged 55-69 years with Graves' ophthalmopathy.

There are many counts of this clonotype. The chain is built from TRBV15 and TRBJ2-7, with 7 bases identical to TRBD2. The V segment lost 3 bases and the J segment 7 bases; nucleotides outside the gene matches: 12. The CDR3 spans 15 residues. Per the germline V gene, CDR1 is LNHNV and CDR2 is YYDKDF (reference sequence). CDR3 region: CATSRDRGGAREQYF. In nucleotides, the CDR3 is TGTGCCACCAGCAGGGACCGGGGAGGGGCGCGTGAGCAGTACTTC.

This clonotype was seen more than once but under ten times. V and J are TRBV4-1 and TRBJ1-5; maybe TRBD1 (5 bases). CDR3 size: 15 residues. Germline V gives CDR1 MGHRA, CDR2 YSYEKL. Trimming took off 1 base at V and 1 base at J, with 8 bases between the two ends. CDR3 protein: CASSQVRGSNQPQHF. In DNA, the CDR3 is TGCGCCAGCAGCCAAGTGCGGGGGAGCAATCAGCCCCAGCATTTT.

This clonotype has at least ten counts. The chain has TRBV4-3 and TRBJ1-1, with D maybe TRBD1 (5 bases). Looked up from germline, CDR1 is LGHNA and CDR2 is YSLEER. Trimming shortened V by 0 bases and J by 5 bases, and 13 bases separated the two germline ends. The CDR3 spans 15 residues. In DNA form, the CDR3 reads TGCGCCAGCAGCCAAGACGCAGGGTTGCGTACTGAAGCTTTCTTT. Translating it yields CASSQDAGLRTEAFF.

This clonotype was picked up many times. This chain links TRBV4-3 with TRBJ2-3; possible D gene TRBD2, 5 bases. The germline V gene encodes CDR1 LGHNA and CDR2 YSLEER. The V end was cut by 1 base, the J end by 2 bases, with 13 bases between. The length of the CDR3 is 16 residues. The CDR3 here is CASSQGSGGDTDTQYF. The CDR3 DNA follows: TGCGCCAGCAGCCAAGGCAGCGGAGGCGACACAGATACGCAGTATTTT.

There are many counts of this clonotype. This rearrangement joins TRBV11-2 to TRBJ2-7, with 8 bases identical to TRBD2. Germline lookup yields CDR1 SGHAT and CDR2 FQNNGV. This CDR3 has 17 amino acids. J gave up 2 bases and V 0 bases, and 9 bases lay outside the gene matches. The DNA of the CDR3 is TGTGCCAGCAGCTTAGAAAGAGGCGGGAGGCCTCCCTACGAGCAGTACTTC. It encodes CASSLERGGRPPYEQYF. The whole variable domain, filled in from reference TRBV11-2 and TRBJ2-7, reads EAGVAQSPRYKIIEKRQSVAFWCNPISGHATLYWYQQILGQGPKLLIQFQNNGVVDDSQLPKDRFSAERLKGVDSTLKIQPAKLEDSAVYLCASSLERGGRPPYEQYFGPGTRLTVT.

The sample holds many counts of this clonotype. The gene calls are TRBV6-5 and TRBJ1-1, with a tentative D call TRBD1 (5 bases). Looked up from germline, CDR1 is MNHEY and CDR2 is SVGAGI. V lost 2 bases and J 1 base, leaving 11 bases between the germline ends. This CDR3 comprises 15 residues. CDR3 loop: CASSYGAWGNTEAFF. CDR3 nucleotides: TGTGCCAGCAGTTACGGGGCGTGGGGGAACACTGAAGCTTTCTTT.

This clonotype occurred many times. This chain links TRBV12-3 or TRBV12-4 with TRBJ1-5; D unclear. Trimming took 6 bases from V and 3 from J, leaving 24 bases between them. CDR3 length: 18 amino acids. The CDR3 is CASSPQSEVPRSNQPQHF. As DNA, the CDR3 is TGTGCCAGCAGCCCCCAAAGTGAGGTTCCGAGGTCCAATCAGCCCCAGCATTTT.

This chain links TRBV14 with TRBJ2-7; 14 positions agree with TRBD2. The V segment lost 4 bases and the J segment 4 bases; nucleotides outside the gene matches: 15. The CDR3 runs to 19 residues. The V gene's germline CDR1 is SGHDN and CDR2 FVKESK. For the CDR3, the DNA is TGTGCCAGCAGCCCCGGGACTAGCGGGAGTAAGTCCCTGGTGTACGAGCAGTACTTC. Its protein is CASSPGTSGSKSLVYEQYF.

As regards this clonotype: Possible read error: a much larger clone is one base away. The CDR3 does not close with the conserved phenylalanine or tryptophan, likely indicating a read error. V gene TRBV5-1 combines with J gene TRBJ1-2; D possibly corresponds to TRBD1 (5 bases). CDR1 is SGHRS and CDR2 is YFSETQ in the germline V gene. CDR3 length equals 12 residues. Trimming cost V 3 bases and J 3 bases, with 6 bases left between them. CDR3 amino acids: CASSWDDYGYTL. CDR3 DNA: TGCGCCAGCAGCTGGGACGACTATGGCTACACCCTC.

As concerns this clonotype: A read error is possible here, since a much larger clone lies one base away. The chain uses TRBV7-2 and TRBJ1-1; no definite D call. This CDR3 region has 14 residues. The V gene's germline CDR1 is SGHTA and CDR2 FQGNSA. CDR3 amino acids: CAGSLEVLVGVAFF. The DNA for the CDR3 is TGTGCCGGCAGCTTAGAGGTTTTAGTTGGGGTAGCTTTCTTT.

This clonotype was picked up a small number of times. The V and J genes are TRBV10-3 and TRBJ1-2, with 8 bases identical to TRBD1. Germline-derived CDR1 and CDR2 are ENHRY and SYGVKD. The CDR3 sequence is 15 residues long. V was clipped by 6 bases and J by 4 bases; unmatched bases: 10. DNA of the CDR3: TGTGCCATCAGAGGACAATCCGGGACAGGCTATGGCTACACCTTC. This gives the protein CAIRGQSGTGYGYTF.

The table lists this clonotype with many counts. The chain joins TRBV2 to TRBJ2-5; 8 nucleotides match TRBD2. The CDR3 consists of 14 residues. The junction had 10 bases not matched to a gene; V was cut back by 8 bases and J by 5 bases. Germline V lookup: CDR1 SNHLY, CDR2 FYNNEI. The CDR3 sequence is CASRIPGGQETQYF. The CDR3 nucleotides are TGTGCCAGCCGCATACCGGGAGGGCAGGAGACCCAGTACTTC. The full variable domain, in which reference TRBV2 and TRBJ2-5 provide the parts outside the CDR3, is EPEVTQTPSHQVTQMGQEVILRCVPISNHLYFYWYRQILGQKVEFLVSFYNNEISEKSEIFDDQFSVERPDGSNFTLKIRSTKLEDSAMYFCASRIPGGQETQYFGPGTRLLVL.

As concerns this clonotype: An end of the junction does not agree with germline; a read error may underlie this. J is TRBJ1-6 and V is TRBV12-3 or TRBV12-4; D may be TRBD1 (5 bases). CDR3 length: 14 amino acids. In DNA form, the CDR3 reads TGTGTCAGCAGTTTGGTAGGGGAGAGCTCACCCCTCCACTTT. This translates into CVSSLVGESSPLHF.

This chain uses TRBV4-1 with TRBJ2-3, with D perhaps TRBD1 or TRBD2 (6 bases each). The germline CDR1 and CDR2 sequences are MGHRA and YSYEKL. The CDR3 has 17 amino acids. The V and J ends lost 4 bases and 2 bases respectively, with 19 bases between them. The CDR3 region has the DNA TGCGCCAGCAGCCCAACGGGGGCGCAGGGGCTCACAGATACGCAGTATTTT. As protein: CASSPTGAQGLTDTQYF.

This clonotype was seen at least ten times. V gene TRBV6-2 or TRBV6-3 combines with J gene TRBJ2-2; D is perhaps TRBD1 (5 bases). CDR3 length: 18 residues. Germline CDR1 MNHEY, CDR2 SVGEGT. Trimming removed 5 bases from V and 0 bases from J, with 19 bases in between. CDR3 nucleotides: TGTGCCAGCAGTACAATTCCTGGACGGACATCGAACACCGGGGAGCTGTTTTTT. It is translated as CASSTIPGRTSNTGELFF.

The chain carries TRBV5-1 and TRBJ2-7; a weak D match, TRBD1 (5 bases). CDR1 SGHRS and CDR2 YFSETQ come from the germline V gene. Trimming stripped 6 bases from V and 7 bases from J, with 14 bases between. This CDR3 is 12 amino acids long. CDR3 DNA: TGCGCCAGCACCTCCCAGGGCTGGGAGCAGTACTTC. It translates to CASTSQGWEQYF.

Ten or more counts support this clonotype. This chain uses TRBV20-1 with TRBJ1-3, with D unclear. Germline loops: CDR1 DFQATT, CDR2 SNEGSKA (reference sequence). The CDR3 totals 13 residues. V shed 4 bases and J shed 1 base, with 8 bases lying between them. The CDR3 loop reads CSAIDVSGNTIYF. The CDR3 coding sequence is TGCAGTGCTATAGATGTTTCTGGAAACACCATATATTTT.